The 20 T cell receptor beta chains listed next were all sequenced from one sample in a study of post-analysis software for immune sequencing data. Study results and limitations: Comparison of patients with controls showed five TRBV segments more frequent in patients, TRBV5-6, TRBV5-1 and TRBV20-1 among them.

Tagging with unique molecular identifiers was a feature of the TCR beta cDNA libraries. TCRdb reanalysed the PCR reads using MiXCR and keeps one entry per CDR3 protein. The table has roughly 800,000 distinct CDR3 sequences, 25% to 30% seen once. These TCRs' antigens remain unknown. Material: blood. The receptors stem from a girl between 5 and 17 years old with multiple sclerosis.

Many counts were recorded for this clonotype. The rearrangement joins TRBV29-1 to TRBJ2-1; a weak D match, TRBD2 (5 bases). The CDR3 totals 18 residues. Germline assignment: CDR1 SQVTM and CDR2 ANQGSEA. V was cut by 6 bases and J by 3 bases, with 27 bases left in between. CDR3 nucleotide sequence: TGCAGCGTCAGAACGCAACGTCGAAGCGGCCACAGCTACAATGAGCAGTTCTTC. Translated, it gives CSVRTQRRSGHSYNEQFF.

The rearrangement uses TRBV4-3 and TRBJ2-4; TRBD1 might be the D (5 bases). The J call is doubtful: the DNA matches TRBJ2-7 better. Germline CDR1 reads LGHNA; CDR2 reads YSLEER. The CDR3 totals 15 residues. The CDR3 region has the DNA TGCGCCAGCAGCCAATCTAGGGGCAGTTACTACGAGCAGTACTTC. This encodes CASSQSRGSYYEQYF.

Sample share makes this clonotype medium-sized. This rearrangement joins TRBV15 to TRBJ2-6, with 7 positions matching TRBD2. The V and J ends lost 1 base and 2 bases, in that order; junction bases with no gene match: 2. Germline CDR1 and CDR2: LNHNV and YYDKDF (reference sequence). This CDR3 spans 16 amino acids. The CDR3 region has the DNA TGTGCCACCAGCAGAGCTCGGGGGGCTGGGGCCAACGTCCTGACTTTC. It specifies CATSRARGAGANVLTF.

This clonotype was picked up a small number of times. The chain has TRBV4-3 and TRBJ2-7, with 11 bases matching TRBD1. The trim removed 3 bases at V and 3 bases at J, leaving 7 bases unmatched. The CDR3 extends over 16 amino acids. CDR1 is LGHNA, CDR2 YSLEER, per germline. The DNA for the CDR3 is TGCGCCAGCAGCCATACCGGGACAGGGGGGATCTACGAGCAGTACTTC. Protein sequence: CASSHTGTGGIYEQYF.

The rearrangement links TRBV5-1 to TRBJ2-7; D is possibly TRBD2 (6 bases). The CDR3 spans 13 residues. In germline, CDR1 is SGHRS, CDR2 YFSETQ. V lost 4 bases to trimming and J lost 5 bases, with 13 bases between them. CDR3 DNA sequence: TGCGCCAGCAGCCGGGGACCGGGGGACGAGCAGTACTTC. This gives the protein CASSRGPGDEQYF.

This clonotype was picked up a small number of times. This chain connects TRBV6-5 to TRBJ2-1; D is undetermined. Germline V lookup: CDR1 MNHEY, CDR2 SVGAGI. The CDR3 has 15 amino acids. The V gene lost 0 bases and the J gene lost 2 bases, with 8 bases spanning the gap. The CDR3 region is CASSYSLSPYNEQFF. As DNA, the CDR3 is TGTGCCAGCAGTTACTCGCTTTCACCCTACAATGAGCAGTTCTTC.

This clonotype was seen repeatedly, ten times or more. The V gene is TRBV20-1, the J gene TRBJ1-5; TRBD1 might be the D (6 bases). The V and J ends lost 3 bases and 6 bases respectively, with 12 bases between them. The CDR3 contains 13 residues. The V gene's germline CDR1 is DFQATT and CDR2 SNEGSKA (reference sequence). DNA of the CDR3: TGCAGTGCTAGGGGGGACAATCTTCAGCCCCAGCATTTT. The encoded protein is CSARGDNLQPQHF.

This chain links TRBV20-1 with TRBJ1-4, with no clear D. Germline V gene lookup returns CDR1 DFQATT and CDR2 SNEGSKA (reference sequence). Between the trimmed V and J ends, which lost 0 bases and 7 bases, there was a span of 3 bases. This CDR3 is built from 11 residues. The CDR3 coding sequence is TGCAGTGCTAGAGATCGTGAAAAACTGTTTTTT. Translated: CSARDREKLFF.

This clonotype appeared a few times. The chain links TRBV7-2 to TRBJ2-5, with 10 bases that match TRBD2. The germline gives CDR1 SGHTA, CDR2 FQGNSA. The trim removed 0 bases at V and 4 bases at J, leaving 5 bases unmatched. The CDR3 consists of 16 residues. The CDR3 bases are TGTGCCAGCAGCTTAGCGCTGGTAGCGGGAGGAGAGACCCAGTACTTC. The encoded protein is CASSLALVAGGETQYF.

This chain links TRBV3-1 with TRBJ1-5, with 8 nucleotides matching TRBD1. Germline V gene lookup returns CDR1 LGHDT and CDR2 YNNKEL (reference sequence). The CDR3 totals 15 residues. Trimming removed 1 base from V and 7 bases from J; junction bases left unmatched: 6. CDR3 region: CASSQGTGYNQPQHF. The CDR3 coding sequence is TGTGCCAGCAGCCAAGGGACAGGGTACAACCAGCCCCAGCATTTT.

The CDR3 DNA is TGTGCCAGCAGCTCCAATCGGGTGGGGGATACGCAGTATTTT. It encodes CASSSNRVGDTQYF. V gene TRBV7-2 combines with J gene TRBJ2-3; D ambiguous. V dropped 4 bases and J dropped 6 bases, with 14 bases sitting between them. CDR3 length: 14 residues. The germline V gene encodes CDR1 SGHTA and CDR2 FQGNSA.

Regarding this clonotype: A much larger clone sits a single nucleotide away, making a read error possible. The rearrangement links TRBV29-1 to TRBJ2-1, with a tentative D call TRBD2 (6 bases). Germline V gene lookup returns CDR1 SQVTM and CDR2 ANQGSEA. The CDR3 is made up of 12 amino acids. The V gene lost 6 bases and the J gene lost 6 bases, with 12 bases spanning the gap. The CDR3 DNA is TGCAGCGTGGAGGGCGGTTGCAATGAGCAGTTCTTC. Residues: CSVEGGCNEQFF.

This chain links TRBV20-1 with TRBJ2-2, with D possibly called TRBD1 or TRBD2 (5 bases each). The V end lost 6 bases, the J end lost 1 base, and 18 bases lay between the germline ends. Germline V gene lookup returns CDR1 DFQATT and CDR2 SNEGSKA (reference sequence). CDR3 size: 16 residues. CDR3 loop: CSARRPGPQNTGELFF. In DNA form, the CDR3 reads TGCAGTGCGAGGAGACCGGGACCCCAGAACACCGGGGAGCTGTTTTTT.

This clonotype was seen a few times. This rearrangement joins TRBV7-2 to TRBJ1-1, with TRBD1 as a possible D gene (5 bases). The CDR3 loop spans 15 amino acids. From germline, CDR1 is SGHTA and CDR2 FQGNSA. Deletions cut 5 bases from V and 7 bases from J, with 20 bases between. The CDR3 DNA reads TGTGCCAGCAGCCCCAACGGGGGAGGAGCGGTTGAAGCTTTCTTT. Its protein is CASSPNGGGAVEAFF.

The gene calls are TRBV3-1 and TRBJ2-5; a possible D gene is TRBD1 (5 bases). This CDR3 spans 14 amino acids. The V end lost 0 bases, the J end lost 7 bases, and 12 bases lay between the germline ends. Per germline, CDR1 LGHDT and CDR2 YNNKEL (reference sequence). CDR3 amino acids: CASSQDPGMGTQYF. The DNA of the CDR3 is TGTGCCAGCAGCCAAGATCCAGGGATGGGGACCCAGTACTTC.

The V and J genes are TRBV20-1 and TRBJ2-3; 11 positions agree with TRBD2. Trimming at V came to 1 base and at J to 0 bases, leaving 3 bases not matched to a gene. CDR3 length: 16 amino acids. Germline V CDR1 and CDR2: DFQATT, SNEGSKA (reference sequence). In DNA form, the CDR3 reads TGCAGTGCTAGAGTCACTAGCGGGGGTAGCACAGATACGCAGTATTTT. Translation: CSARVTSGGSTDTQYF.

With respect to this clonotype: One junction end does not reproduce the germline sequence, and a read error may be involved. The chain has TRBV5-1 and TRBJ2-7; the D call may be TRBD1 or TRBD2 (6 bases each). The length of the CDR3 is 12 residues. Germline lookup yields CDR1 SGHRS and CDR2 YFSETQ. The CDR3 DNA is TGCGCCAGTAGCTACGAGGGGGGTCGGCAGTACTTC. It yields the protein CASSYEGGRQYF.

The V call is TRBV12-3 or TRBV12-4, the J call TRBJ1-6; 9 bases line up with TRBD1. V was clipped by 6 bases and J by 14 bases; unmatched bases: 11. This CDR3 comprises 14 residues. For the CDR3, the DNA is TGTGCCAGCAGCCCCGGGACAGGGCTTTGGGCCCTCCACTTT. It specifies CASSPGTGLWALHF.

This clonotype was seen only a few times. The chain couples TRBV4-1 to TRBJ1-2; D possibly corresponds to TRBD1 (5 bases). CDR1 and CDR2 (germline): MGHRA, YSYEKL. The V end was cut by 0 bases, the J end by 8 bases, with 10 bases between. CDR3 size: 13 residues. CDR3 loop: CASSQDGARGYTF. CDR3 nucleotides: TGCGCCAGCAGCCAAGATGGGGCTCGCGGCTACACCTTC.

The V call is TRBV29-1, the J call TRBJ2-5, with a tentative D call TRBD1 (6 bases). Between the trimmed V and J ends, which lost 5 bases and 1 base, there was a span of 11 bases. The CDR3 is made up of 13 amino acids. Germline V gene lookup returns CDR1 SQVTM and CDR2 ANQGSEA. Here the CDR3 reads CSVFRDIQETQYF. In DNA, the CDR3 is TGCAGCGTTTTCCGGGACATCCAAGAGACCCAGTACTTC.